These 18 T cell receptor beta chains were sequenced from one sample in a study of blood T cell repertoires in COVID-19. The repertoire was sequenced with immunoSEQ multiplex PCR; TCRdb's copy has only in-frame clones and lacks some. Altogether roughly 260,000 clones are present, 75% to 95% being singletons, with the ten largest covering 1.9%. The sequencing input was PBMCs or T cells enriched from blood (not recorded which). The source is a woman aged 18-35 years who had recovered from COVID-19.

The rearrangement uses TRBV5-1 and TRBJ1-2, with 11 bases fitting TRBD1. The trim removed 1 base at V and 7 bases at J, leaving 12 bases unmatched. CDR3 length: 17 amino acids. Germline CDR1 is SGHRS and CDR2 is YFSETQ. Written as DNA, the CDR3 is TGCGCCAGCAGCTTGTCGGGACCGGACAGGGGGCAGGGTGGCTACACCTTC. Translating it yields CASSLSGPDRGQGGYTF. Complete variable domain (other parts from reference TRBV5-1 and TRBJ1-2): KAGVTQTPRYLIKTRGQQVTLSCSPISGHRSVSWYQQTPGQGLQFLFEYFSETQRNKGNFPGRFSGRQFSNSRSEMNVSTLELGDSALYLCASSLSGPDRGQGGYTFGSGTRLTVV.

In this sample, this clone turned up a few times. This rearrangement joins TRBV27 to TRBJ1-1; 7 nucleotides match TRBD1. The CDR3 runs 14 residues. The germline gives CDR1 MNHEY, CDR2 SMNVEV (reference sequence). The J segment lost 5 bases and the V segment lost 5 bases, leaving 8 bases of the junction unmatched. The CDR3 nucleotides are TGTGCCAGCAGTAATAGCAGGGGGAGAACTGAAGCTTTCTTT. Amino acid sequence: CASSNSRGRTEAFF.

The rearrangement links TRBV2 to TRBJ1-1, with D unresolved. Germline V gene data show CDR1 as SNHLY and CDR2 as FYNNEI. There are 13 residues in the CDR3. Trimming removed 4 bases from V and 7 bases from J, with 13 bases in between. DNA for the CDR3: TGTGCCAGCAGTGGACGGGTACCTGATGAAGCTTTCTTT. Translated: CASSGRVPDEAFF.

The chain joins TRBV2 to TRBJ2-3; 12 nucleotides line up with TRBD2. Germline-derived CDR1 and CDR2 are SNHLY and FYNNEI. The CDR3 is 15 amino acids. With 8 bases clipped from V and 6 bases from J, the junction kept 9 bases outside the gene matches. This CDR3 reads CASPRLAGVADTQYF. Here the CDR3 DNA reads TGTGCCAGCCCCAGACTAGCGGGAGTAGCCGATACGCAGTATTTT.

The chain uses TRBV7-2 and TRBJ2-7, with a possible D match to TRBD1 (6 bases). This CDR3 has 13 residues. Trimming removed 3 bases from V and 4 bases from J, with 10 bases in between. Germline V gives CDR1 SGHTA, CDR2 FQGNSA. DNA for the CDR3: TGTGCCAGCAGCTTTGGACAGTCGTACGAGCAGTACTTC. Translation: CASSFGQSYEQYF.

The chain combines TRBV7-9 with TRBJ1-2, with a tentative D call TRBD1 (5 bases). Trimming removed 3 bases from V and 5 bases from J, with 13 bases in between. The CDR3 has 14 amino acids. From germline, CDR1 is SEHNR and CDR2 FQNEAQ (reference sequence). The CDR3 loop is CASSFIDSMYGYTF. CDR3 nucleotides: TGTGCCAGCAGCTTTATCGACAGTATGTATGGCTACACCTTC. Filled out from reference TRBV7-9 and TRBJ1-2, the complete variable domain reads DTGVSQNPRHKITKRGQNVTFRCDPISEHNRLYWYRQTLGQGPEFLTYFQNEAQLEKSRLLSDRFSAERPKGSFSTLEIQRTEQGDSAMYLCASSFIDSMYGYTFGSGTRLTVV.

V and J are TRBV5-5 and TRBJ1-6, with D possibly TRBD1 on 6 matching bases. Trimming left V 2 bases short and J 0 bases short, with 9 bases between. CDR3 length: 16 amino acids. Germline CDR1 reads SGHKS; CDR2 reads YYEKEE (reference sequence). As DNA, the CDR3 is TGTGCCAGCAGCTTCGGACAGAGCTCCTATAATTCACCCCTCCACTTT. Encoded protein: CASSFGQSSYNSPLHF.

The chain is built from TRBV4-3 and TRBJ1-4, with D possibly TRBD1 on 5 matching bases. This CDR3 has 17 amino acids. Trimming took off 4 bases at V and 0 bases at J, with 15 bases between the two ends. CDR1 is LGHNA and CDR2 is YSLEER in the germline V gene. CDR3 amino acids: CASSPGQGLATNEKLFF. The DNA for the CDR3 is TGCGCCAGCAGCCCCGGACAAGGGCTTGCAACTAATGAAAAACTGTTTTTT.

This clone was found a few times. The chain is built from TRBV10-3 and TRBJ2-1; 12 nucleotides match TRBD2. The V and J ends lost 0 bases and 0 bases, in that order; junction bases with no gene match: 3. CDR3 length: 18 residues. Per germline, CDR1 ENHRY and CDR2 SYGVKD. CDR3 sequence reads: CAISESLLAGGSYNEQFF. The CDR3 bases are TGTGCCATCAGTGAGTCTTTACTAGCGGGAGGCTCCTACAATGAGCAGTTCTTC.

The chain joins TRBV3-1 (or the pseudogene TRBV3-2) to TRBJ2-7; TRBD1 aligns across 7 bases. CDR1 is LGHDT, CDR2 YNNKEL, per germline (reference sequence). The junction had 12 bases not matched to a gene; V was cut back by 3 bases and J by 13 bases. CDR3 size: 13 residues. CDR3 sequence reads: CASSHIDRDEVYF. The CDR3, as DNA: TGTGCCAGCAGCCATATAGACAGGGACGAAGTCTACTTC.

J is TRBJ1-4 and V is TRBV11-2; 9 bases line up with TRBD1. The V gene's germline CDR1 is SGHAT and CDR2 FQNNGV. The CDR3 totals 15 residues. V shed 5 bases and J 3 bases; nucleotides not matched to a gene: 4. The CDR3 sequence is CASSTQGAANEKLFF. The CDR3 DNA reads TGTGCCAGCAGCACACAGGGGGCGGCTAATGAAAAACTGTTTTTT.

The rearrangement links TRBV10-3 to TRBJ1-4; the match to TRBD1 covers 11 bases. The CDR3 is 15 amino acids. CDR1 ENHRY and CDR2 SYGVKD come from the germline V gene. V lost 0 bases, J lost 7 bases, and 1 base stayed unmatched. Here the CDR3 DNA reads TGTGCCATCAGTGAGTCGGGGACAGGGGGTGAAAAACTGTTTTTT. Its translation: CAISESGTGGEKLFF.

The CDR3 coding sequence is TGTGCCAGCCAAAATTTTGCCGGTGGCGAGCAGTACTTC. This codes for CASQNFAGGEQYF. The V call is TRBV5-6, the J call TRBJ2-7; D remains unclear. Germline values: CDR1 SGHDT, CDR2 YYEEEE. This CDR3 comprises 13 residues. V shed 7 bases and J shed 6 bases, with 17 bases lying between them.

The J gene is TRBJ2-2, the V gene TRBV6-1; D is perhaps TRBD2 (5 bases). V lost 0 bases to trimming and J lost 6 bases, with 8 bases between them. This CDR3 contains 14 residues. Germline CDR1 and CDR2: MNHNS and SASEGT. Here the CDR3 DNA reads TGTGCCAGCAGTGAAGCCCTGAGGGCCGGGGAGCTGTTTTTT. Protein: CASSEALRAGELFF.

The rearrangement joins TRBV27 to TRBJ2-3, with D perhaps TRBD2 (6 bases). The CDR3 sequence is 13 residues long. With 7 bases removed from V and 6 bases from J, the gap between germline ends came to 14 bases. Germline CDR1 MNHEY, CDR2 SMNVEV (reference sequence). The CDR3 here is CASTGGSWDTQYF. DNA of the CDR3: TGTGCCAGCACCGGGGGTAGTTGGGATACGCAGTATTTT.

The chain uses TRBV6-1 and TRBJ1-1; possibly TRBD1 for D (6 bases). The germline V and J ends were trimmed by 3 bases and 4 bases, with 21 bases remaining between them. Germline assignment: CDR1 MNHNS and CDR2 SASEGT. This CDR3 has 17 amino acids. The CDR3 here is CASSDCFMTGRCTEAFF. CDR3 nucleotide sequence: TGTGCCAGCAGTGATTGCTTCATGACAGGTCGGTGCACTGAAGCTTTCTTT.

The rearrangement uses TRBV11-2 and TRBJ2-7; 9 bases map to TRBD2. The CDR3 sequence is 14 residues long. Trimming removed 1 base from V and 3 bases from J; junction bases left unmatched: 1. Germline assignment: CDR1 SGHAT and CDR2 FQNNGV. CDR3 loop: CASSLVTSGYEQYF. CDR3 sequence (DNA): TGTGCCAGCAGCTTAGTGACTAGCGGCTACGAGCAGTACTTC.

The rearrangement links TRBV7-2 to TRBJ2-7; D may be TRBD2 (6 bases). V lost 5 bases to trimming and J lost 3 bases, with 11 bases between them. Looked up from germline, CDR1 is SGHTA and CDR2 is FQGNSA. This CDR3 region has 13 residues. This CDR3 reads CASSQAGYYEQYF. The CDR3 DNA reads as TGTGCCAGCAGCCAAGCGGGCTACTACGAGCAGTACTTC.